This TCR beta chain is from a study of T-cell memory formation after mild COVID-19. As for the study in general: The study found TCR clusters largely donor specific.

It was 5'RACE with constant-segment primers that produced the TCR alpha and TCR beta cDNA libraries, which carried sample barcodes and UMIs. One entry per CDR3 protein, called by TCRdb with MiXCR from the 5' RACE reads. Of about 320,000 distinct CDR3 sequences listed, approximately 14% are singletons. Study conclusions and caveats: Pre-infection memory held some responding clones, suggesting pre-existing cross-reactive T cells responded. SARS-CoV-2 specificity of second-wave clones peaking day 37 was unconfirmed.

V was shortened by 0 bases and J by 5 bases, with 13 bases between the two germline ends. Looked up from germline, CDR1 is SGHAT and CDR2 is FQNNGV. The length of the CDR3 is 15 residues. On this clonotype itself: Its antigen is not identified.

This receptor was obtained from a man younger than 35 who had mild COVID-19 (a few samples of this study predate the infection). Cell type and time point are not known. The J gene is TRBJ2-5, the V gene TRBV11-2, with unresolved D. Sequencing was performed on PBMCs or a T cell subset sorted from them (not recorded which). The CDR3, as DNA: TGTGCCAGCAGCTTAGAGATGCAGGCACGGGAGACCCAGTACTTC. This encodes CASSLEMQARETQYF.